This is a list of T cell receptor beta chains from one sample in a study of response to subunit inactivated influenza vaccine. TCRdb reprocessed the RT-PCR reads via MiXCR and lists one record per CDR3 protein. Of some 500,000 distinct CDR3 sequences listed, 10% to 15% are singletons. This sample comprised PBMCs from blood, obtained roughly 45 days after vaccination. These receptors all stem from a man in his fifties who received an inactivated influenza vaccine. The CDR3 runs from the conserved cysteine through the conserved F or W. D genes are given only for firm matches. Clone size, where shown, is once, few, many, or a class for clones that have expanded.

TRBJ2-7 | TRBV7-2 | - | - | TGTGCCAGCAGCTTTCCGGCCTCCTACGAGCAGTACTTC | CASSFPASYEQYF
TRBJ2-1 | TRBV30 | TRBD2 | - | TGTGCCTGGAGTGTAAGGGCTAGCGGCCTACTGTGGCAGTTCTTC | CAWSVRASGLLWQFF
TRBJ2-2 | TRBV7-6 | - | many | TGTGCCAGCAGCTTGTGGGAGAACACCGGGGAGCTGTTTTTT | CASSLWENTGELFF
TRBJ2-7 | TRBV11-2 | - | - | TGTGCCAGTAGCGTCGGGTTCGACTACGAGCAGTACTTC | CASSVGFDYEQYF
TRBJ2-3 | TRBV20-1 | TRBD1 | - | TGCAGTGCTATAAATTTCGGGACAGGGAGCCCAGATACGCAGTATTTT | CSAINFGTGSPDTQYF
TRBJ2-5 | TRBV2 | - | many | TGTGCCAGCAAGGGACTTTCCGAGGGAGAGACCCAGTACTTC | CASKGLSEGETQYF
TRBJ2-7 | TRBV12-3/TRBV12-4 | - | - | TGTGCCAGCAGTCGTCCCACCTTTAGCGAATTCTACTACGAGCAGTACTTC | CASSRPTFSEFYYEQYF
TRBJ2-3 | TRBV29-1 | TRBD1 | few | TGCAGCTTCGACAGGGTTCAAGATACGCAGTATTTT | CSFDRVQDTQYF
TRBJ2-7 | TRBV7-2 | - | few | TGTGCCAGCAGCTCCCCCCCCGGGGGCTACGAGCAGTACTTC | CASSSPPGGYEQYF
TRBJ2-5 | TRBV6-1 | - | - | TGTGCCAGCAGCGAGTCGGCAGGCCAGGAGACCCAGTACTTC | CASSESAGQETQYF
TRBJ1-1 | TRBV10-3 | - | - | TGTGCCATCAGTGATAGACAGGCCTCAGGGCCCACTGAAGCTTTCTTT | CAISDRQASGPTEAFF
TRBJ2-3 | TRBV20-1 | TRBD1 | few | TGCAGTGCTAAGGACAGGGGTCCGGAAGGGGCAGATACGCAGTATTTT | CSAKDRGPEGADTQYF
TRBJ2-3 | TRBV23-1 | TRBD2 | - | TGCGCCAGCAGTCCTCCCCTTATGGCCCTAGCGGGACTTAGCACAGATACGCAGTATTTT | CASSPPLMALAGLSTDTQYF
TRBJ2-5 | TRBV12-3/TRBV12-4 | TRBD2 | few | TGTGCCAGCAGTTCGGTGGGCGCGGGGGGCGTTTGGACCCAGTACTTC | CASSSVGAGGVWTQYF
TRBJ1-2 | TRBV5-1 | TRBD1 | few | TGCGCCAGCAGCACCACAGGGGGCTCTATGGATGGCTACACCTTC | CASSTTGGSMDGYTF
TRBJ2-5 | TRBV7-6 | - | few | TGTGCCAGCAGCTTAGCGGTGGGAACAGGGCCCTACTTGACCCAGTACTTC | CASSLAVGTGPYLTQYF
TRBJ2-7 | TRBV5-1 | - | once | TGCGCCAGCAGCTTGGAGGCAAACCCAAGCTACGAGCAGTACTTC | CASSLEANPSYEQYF
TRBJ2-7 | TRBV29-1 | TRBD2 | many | TGCAGCGTTGAAGGGATGGCGGGAGGCTCCTACGAGCAGTACTTC | CSVEGMAGGSYEQYF
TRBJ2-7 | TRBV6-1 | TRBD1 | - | TGTGCCAGCAGCAAAACCCGGACAGGGGCCTACGAGCAGTACTTC | CASSKTRTGAYEQYF
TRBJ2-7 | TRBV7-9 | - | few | TGTGCCAGCAGCGTAGGTGGGGCCGAGCAGTACTTC | CASSVGGAEQYF
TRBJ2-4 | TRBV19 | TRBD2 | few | TGTGCCAGTAGTCCGCGGACTAGCGGGAGGGGCAAAAACATTCAGTACTTC | CASSPRTSGRGKNIQYF
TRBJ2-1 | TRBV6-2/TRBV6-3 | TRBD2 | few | TGTGCCAGCGACGCTAGCGGGTACAATGAGCAGTTCTTC | CASDASGYNEQFF
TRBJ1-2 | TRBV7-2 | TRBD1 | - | TGTGCCAGCAGCCCGCGGACAGGGCCCCCCTACTATGGCTACACCTTC | CASSPRTGPPYYGYTF
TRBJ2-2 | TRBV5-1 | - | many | TGCGCCAGCAGCTTAGGGAGCACCGGGGAGCTGTTTTTT | CASSLGSTGELFF
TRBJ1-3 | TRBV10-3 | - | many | TGTGCCATCAGGACGAGAGAAAACACCATATATTTT | CAIRTRENTIYF
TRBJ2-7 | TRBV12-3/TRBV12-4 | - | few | TGTGCCAGCAGTTTATCCGGGACGTTGGGGTACGAGCAGTACTTC | CASSLSGTLGYEQYF
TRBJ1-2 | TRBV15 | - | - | TGTGCCACCAGCAGAGATCGGGCAGAGTATGGCTACACCTTC | CATSRDRAEYGYTF
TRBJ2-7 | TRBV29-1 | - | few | TGCAGCGTTCGCGGAGGGAGTCTTTACGAGCAGTACTTC | CSVRGGSLYEQYF
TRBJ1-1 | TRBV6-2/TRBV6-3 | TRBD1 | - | TGTGCCAGCAGTTACCGGGGACAGGGTCTGGAAGCTTTCTTT | CASSYRGQGLEAFF
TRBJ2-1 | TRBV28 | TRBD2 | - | TGTGCCAGCAGTCCCCGCCTCGGGAGGGCCCCCTACAATGAGCAGTTCTTC | CASSPRLGRAPYNEQFF
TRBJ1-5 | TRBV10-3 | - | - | TGTGCCATCAGTGAACTTGACAGGAGTAGCAATCAGCCCCAGCATTTT | CAISELDRSSNQPQHF
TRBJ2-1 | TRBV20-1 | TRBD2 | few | TGCAGTGCTCCCCGATCACCGCGGGGGTTCAGTAATGAGCAGTTCTTC | CSAPRSPRGFSNEQFF
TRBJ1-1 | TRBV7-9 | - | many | TGTGCCAGCAGCCCGTACGGTGGCACTGAAGCTTTCTTT | CASSPYGGTEAFF
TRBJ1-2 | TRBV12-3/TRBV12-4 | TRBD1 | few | TGTGCCAGCAGGCTGGGACAGGAAGCCTCTCCCTACACCTTC | CASRLGQEASPYTF
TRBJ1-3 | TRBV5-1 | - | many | TGCGCCAGCAGCTTGGGCGGAGGGGACGGAAACACCATATATTTT | CASSLGGGDGNTIYF
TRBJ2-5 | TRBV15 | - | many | TGTGCCACCAGCGGTCTAACGACTTCGGGAGAGACCCAGTACTTC | CATSGLTTSGETQYF
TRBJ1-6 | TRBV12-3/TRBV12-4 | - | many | TGTGCCAGCACCGATGACCCGGCTTCACCCCTCCACTTT | CASTDDPASPLHF
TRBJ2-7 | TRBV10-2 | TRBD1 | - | TGCGCCAGCAGGGCCGGGACAGGGGGCTCCGAGCAGTACTTC | CASRAGTGGSEQYF
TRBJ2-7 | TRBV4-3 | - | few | TGCGCCAGCAGCCAGGATATTTACCGGGACGGAATCTACGAGCAGTACTTC | CASSQDIYRDGIYEQYF
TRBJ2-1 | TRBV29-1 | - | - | TGCAGCGTGTGGCGACTTCACCGTTACAATGAGCAGTTCTTC | CSVWRLHRYNEQFF
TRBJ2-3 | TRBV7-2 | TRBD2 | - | TGTGCCAGCAGCTTAGGACTAGCGGGGGGGGGCACAGATACGCAGTATTTT | CASSLGLAGGGTDTQYF
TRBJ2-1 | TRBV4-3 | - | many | TGCGCCAGCAGCCAAGATCCCTACAATGAGCAGTTCTTC | CASSQDPYNEQFF
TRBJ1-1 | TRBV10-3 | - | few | TGTGCCATCAGTGACGCGTTAATGAACACTGAAGCTTTCTTT | CAISDALMNTEAFF
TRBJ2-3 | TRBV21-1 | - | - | TGTGCCAGCAGCTTACCTATGAGACCTAAAGGAGATACGCAGTATTTT | CASSLPMRPKGDTQYF
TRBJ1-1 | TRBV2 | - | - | TGTGCCAGCTCTAAAGGACCGTCTCGGGTTATGGAAGCTTTCTTT | CASSKGPSRVMEAFF
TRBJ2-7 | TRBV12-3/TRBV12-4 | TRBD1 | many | TGTGCCAGCAGTCCCCAACAGGGGGAGTCCTACGAGCAGTACTTC | CASSPQQGESYEQYF
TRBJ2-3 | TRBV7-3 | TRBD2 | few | TGTGCCAGCAGCTTCTCCGGGACTAGCGTTAGCACAGATACGCAGTATTTT | CASSFSGTSVSTDTQYF
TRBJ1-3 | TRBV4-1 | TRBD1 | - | TGCGCCAGCAGCCAAGTGGACAGGGGGCTCGGAAACACCATATATTTT | CASSQVDRGLGNTIYF
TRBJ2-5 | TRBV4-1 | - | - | TGCGCCAGCAGCCAAGATTTTGTCCAGGGACTGGGGGAGACCCAGTACTTC | CASSQDFVQGLGETQYF
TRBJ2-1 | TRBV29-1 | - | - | TGCAGCGTTGTATTAGGGGACCAGTTCTTC | CSVVLGDQFF
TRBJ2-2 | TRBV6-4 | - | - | TGTGCCAGCAGCCAACCGCAGGGGGGGGCCACCGGGGAGCTGTTTTTT | CASSQPQGGATGELFF
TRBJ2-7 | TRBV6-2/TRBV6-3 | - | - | TGTGCCAGCAACACAAGGGCGCGAGCAGGGTACGAGCAGTACTTC | CASNTRARAGYEQYF
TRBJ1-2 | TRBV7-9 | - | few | TGTGCCAGCAGCTGGCCGGGACACCCAGACTATGGCTACACCTTC | CASSWPGHPDYGYTF
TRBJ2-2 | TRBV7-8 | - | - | TGTGCCAGCAGCTTAGCGTTTAGTTCCGGAACCGGGGAGCTGTTTTTT | CASSLAFSSGTGELFF
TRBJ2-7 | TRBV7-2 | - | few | TGTGCCAGCAGTGCTAGCTCCTACGAGCAGTACTTC | CASSASSYEQYF
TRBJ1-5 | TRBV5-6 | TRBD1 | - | TGTGGCAGCAGCTCCGACAACCAGGGGGGAGCCCAGCATTTT | CGSSSDNQGGAQHF
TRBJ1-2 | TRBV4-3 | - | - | TGCGCCAGCCGAGGCTTCTATGGCTACACCTTC | CASRGFYGYTF